This TCR beta chain comes out of a study of blood T cell repertoires in COVID-19. Study background: PBMCs, B-cell-depleted T cells, or T cells were the source of the cDNA or gDNA that made up the material.

V dropped 4 bases and J dropped 0 bases, with 10 bases sitting between them. Germline V gene data show CDR1 as SGDLS and CDR2 as YYNGEE. The CDR3 totals 15 residues. In the study's own analysis: By means of reference gene primer amplification, nucleated cell counts were estimated. Generated by immunoSEQ multiplex PCR, the TCRdb table keeps only in-frame clones and is missing some. V and J calls and clone size are those listed in that table; D and trimming were worked out from the DNA. The sample carries about 190,000 clones, almost 80% recorded once. This receptor was obtained from a man between 60 and 75 years old with active or convalescent COVID-19. The sequenced material came from peripheral blood. The chain couples TRBV9 to TRBJ1-4; tentative D call: TRBD1 (6 bases). The CDR3 loop reads CASSTQGATNEKLFF. The CDR3 DNA sequence: TGTGCCAGCAGCACACAGGGAGCAACTAATGAAAAACTGTTTTTT.